This T cell receptor beta chain appears in the sequencing data of a study of T cell responses to AZD1222 COVID-19 vaccine. At the level of the study: Whether given at about 4 or about 12 weeks, second doses were pooled. Findings and limits, study-wide: Spike-specific TCR depth and breadth grew after two AZD1222 doses.

A remark on this clone: The antigen remains unidentified.

TCRdb's copy holds only in-frame clones and misses some; the assay was immunoSEQ multiplex PCR. The sample holds under 95,000 clones, about nine tenths seen once. Germline lookup yields CDR1 SGHDN and CDR2 FVKESK. V lost 5 bases and J lost 2; bases outside the gene matches: 5. The CDR3 is made up of 15 amino acids. Sequences were derived from peripheral blood, sampled on day 0 of AZD1222 vaccination. The origin of this receptor is an adult in good health. The V call is TRBV14, the J call TRBJ2-7; 11 bases align to TRBD1. CDR3 protein: CASSYGTGGPYEQYF. Written as DNA, the CDR3 is TGTGCCAGCAGCTACGGGACAGGGGGACCCTACGAGCAGTACTTC.